This T cell receptor beta chain comes out of a study of T cells in Graves' hyperthyroidism and ophthalmopathy. This clonotype occurred many times. With 6 bases clipped from V and 1 base from J, the junction kept 12 bases outside the gene matches. Germline lookup yields CDR1 MNHNS and CDR2 SASEGT. The CDR3 is 17 residues long. Researchers took RNA transcripts and amplified the TCR beta CDR3 regions from them. Initially, a first-round RT-PCR of the TCR CDR3 employed the HTBI primer set. MiXCR, applied by TCRdb to the multiplex PCR reads, yields one record per CDR3 protein. Of some 180,000 distinct CDR3 sequences in the sample, 15% to 20% were seen once.

Material: blood. The V call is TRBV6-1, the J call TRBJ1-1, with 9 positions matching TRBD1. This TCR was sampled from a woman between 50 and 59 years old with Graves' hyperthyroidism. DNA for the CDR3: TGTGCCAGCAGAACAGGGGGCGCGGGTGTGAAGAACACTGAAGCTTTCTTT. Residues: CASRTGGAGVKNTEAFF.